Sequencing of this T cell receptor (beta chain) was carried out in a study of beta chain features in type 1 diabetes. Study as a whole: Examination covered around 110 million sorted cells spanning all samples.

On this clone itself: Its target is unknown.

Study findings and constraints: All four CD4+ subsets from Type 1 diabetes patients carried moderately but significantly shorter TCRB CDR3s.

CDR1 is MGHRA and CDR2 is YSYEKL in the germline V gene. V was clipped by 0 bases and J by 5 bases, with 15 bases between them. The CDR3 totals 16 residues. Expressed TCRB transcripts were sequenced because the entire RNA isolate underwent reverse transcription. Method: immunoSEQ multiplex PCR; TCRdb's copy keeps in-frame clones and lacks some. The sample records 550,000 to 850,000 clones, 13% being singletons. Sorted cells reached over 98% purity in every population. The sequenced sample was naive CD4+ T cells from blood. The receptor was isolated from a young man with type 1 diabetes. This chain joins TRBV4-1 and TRBJ2-3; the D is unclear. The CDR3 sequence is CASSQDQDPPGDTQYF. Written as DNA, the CDR3 is TGCGCCAGCAGCCAAGATCAGGACCCTCCGGGAGATACGCAGTATTTT.